This entry describes one T cell receptor beta chain. The V end lost 1 base, the J end lost 0 bases, and 4 bases lay between the germline ends. Germline loops: CDR1 SGHKS, CDR2 YYEKEE (reference sequence). The CDR3 runs 13 residues. Using immunoSEQ multiplex PCR, the repertoire was profiled, and TCRdb retains in-frame clones only, with some absent. The table shows about 52,000 clones, with roughly 94% occurring only once. The sample comes from a study of control samples from healthy donors and cancer patients. This clonotype was sampled from a man aged 25 to 40 in good health. The chain recombines TRBV5-5 with TRBJ2-5; no definite D call. The sequenced material came from blood. The CDR3 coding sequence is TGTGCCAGCAGCTTGACCCACCAAGAGACCCAGTACTTC. This codes for CASSLTHQETQYF.